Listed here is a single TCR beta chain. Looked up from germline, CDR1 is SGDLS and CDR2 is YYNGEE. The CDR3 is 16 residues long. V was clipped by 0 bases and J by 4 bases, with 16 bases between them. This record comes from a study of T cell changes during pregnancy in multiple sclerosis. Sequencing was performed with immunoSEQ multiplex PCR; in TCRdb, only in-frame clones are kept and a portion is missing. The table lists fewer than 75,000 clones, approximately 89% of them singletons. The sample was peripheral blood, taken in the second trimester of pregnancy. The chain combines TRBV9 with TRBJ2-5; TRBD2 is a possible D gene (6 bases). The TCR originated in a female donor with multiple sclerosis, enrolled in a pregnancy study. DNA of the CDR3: TGTGCCAGCAGCGTAGCTGCGGGGAGAGTTTCAGAGACCCAGTACTTC. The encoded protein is CASSVAAGRVSETQYF. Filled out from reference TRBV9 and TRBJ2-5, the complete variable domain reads DSGVTQTPKHLITATGQRVTLRCSPRSGDLSVYWYQQSLDQGLQFLIQYYNGEERAKGNILERFSAQQFPDLHSELNLSSLELGDSALYFCASSVAAGRVSETQYFGPGTRLLVL.